The source of this TCR beta chain is a study of T cell clonality in common variable immunodeficiency. General study results and limits: CVID subjects shared fewer TCRbeta clones than healthy controls did. TCRbeta clonality was increased in CVID versus healthy controls. CVID patient heterogeneity limited repertoire-clinical complication correlations.

Concerning this clone: The antigen remains unidentified. The read ends 3 residues before the CDR3 terminus; that terminus is restored from the germline J gene.

Each donor provided about 5 to 8.5 ml of heparinized whole blood. Germline lookup yields CDR1 SEHNR and CDR2 FQNEAQ (reference sequence). Trimming left V 1 base short and J 5 bases short, with 8 bases between. The CDR3 runs to 13 residues. Repertoires were generated with immunoSEQ multiplex PCR, while TCRdb's copy carries only in-frame clones and drops some. The sample offers 35,000 to 50,000 clones and no singletons, the top ten holding about 0.68%. The chain employs TRBV7-9 and TRBJ1-1; D uncertain. Material for sequencing was peripheral blood mononuclear cells. This sequence was found in a person between 18 and 75 years old in good health. The DNA read from the CDR3 is TGTGCCAGCAGCTTAGGCGGCGGGACTGAA. This codes for CASSLGGGTE. Given in full, the CDR3 is CASSLGGGTEAFF.